This entry describes one TCR beta chain. What antigen it recognizes has not been identified. No per-base quality is available; no much larger clone lies one base away. This sample stems from a study of blood T cell repertoires in COVID-19 (dated by TCRdb to about 2020). About the study as a whole: Samples from collaborators originated in the United States, Italy and Spain and spanned both the acute and convalescent phases of COVID-19. Where HLA class I and class II types were available, the types were taken from metadata supplied by the sample provider, not from assay-based typing. The samples were drawn from two sources: the first 160 participants of the ongoing ImmuneRACE study, and 950 to 1,500 subjects contributed by 6 global collaborators. The prospective study material was composed of cDNA or gDNA derived from T cells, B-cell-depleted T cells, or PBMCs. The repertoires were made available in a free public database intended to serve as a resource for research on the immune response to SARS-CoV-2. Deeply sampled blood TCRbeta repertoires from subjects exposed to, actively infected with, or recovered from COVID-19 were included in the dataset. Nearly every sample came with metadata listing a de-identified subject ID, COVID-19 status, age in years and sex. Here is what the overall study found, with its caveats: How much clinical and demographic metadata was included differed by source and by participant, and the metadata was provided uncurated.

TCRbeta CDR3 regions were amplified from genomic DNA using the immunoSEQ Assay, a bias-controlled multiplex PCR. Concerning the study's data processing: The number of nucleated cells in each sample was estimated by amplification of reference gene primers within the assay. To quantify the absolute abundance of each unique TCRbeta CDR3 rearrangement, sequence reads were collapsed and filtered. For each sample, productive Simpson clonality was calculated as the square root of Simpson's diversity index across productive rearrangements. Held by TCRdb, this immuneACCESS table contains in-frame sequences only and omits some clones. Under half of the omission traces to an unresolved V gene where checked; the cause of the rest is unknown. That table supplies the V and J calls and clone size; D and trimming were determined from the DNA. Present in this sample are under 150,000 clones, 65% to 80% of which were seen just once. The ten largest clones capture 4.2% of the sample.

Including the terminal cysteine and phenylalanine, the CDR3 comprises 15 residues. The kept DNA is CDR3 alone, 45 bases in frame from the first base. From V the trimming removes 3 bases and from J it removes 7 bases, while the gene matches leave 5 bases of the junction unaccounted for. The germline V gene (reference sequence) provides CDR1 WNHNN and CDR2 SYGVQD. Each collaborating institution followed its own protocols to collect whole blood in K2EDTA tubes. For TCRbeta analysis, collaborators shipped samples as frozen whole blood, isolated PBMCs, or DNA extracted from either of those sample types. The TCR was taken from a man aged 55-75 years with acute or convalescent COVID-19. The sequenced material came from peripheral blood. The V and J segments used are TRBV10-1 and TRBJ2-1; TRBD1 fits 11 bases in the junction. The CDR3 in this case is CASSEGGTGGNEQFF. DNA sequence: TGCGCCAGCAGTGAAGGAGGGACAGGGGGGAATGAGCAGTTCTTC.